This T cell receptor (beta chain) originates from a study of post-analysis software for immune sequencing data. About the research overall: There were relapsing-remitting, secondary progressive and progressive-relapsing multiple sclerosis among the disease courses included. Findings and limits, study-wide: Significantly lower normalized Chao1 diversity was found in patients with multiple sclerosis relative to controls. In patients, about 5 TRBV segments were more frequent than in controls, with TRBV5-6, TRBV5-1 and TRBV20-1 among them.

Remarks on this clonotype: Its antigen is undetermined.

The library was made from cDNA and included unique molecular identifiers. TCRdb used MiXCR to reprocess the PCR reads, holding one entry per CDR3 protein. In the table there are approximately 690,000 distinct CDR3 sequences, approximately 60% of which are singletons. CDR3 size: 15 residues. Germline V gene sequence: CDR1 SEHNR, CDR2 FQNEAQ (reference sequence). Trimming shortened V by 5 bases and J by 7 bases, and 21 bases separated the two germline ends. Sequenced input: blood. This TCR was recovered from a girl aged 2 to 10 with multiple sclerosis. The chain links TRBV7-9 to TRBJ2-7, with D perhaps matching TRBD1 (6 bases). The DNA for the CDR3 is TGTGCCAGCAGCAAGGTCGCCGGGACACCAAAGGAGCAGTACTTC. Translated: CASSKVAGTPKEQYF.